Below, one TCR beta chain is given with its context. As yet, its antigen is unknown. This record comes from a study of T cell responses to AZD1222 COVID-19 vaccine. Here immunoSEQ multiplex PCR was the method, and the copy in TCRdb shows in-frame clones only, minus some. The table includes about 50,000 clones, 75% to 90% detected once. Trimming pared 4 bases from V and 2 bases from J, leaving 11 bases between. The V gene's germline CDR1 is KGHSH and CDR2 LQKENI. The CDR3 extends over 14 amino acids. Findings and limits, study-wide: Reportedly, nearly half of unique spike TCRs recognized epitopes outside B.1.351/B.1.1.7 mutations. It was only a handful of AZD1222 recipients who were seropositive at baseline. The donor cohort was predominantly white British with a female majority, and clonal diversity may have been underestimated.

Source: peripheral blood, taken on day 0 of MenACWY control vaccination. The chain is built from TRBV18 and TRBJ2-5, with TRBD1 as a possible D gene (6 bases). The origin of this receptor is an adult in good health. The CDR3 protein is CASSLSRGQETQYF. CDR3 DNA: TGTGCCAGCTCACTTTCTAGGGGGCAAGAGACCCAGTACTTC. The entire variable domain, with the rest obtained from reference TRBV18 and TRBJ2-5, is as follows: NAGVMQNPRHLVRRRGQEARLRCSPMKGHSHVYWYRQLPEEGLKFMVYLQKENIIDESGMPKERFSAEFPKEGPSILRIQQVVRGDSAAYFCASSLSRGQETQYFGPGTRLLVL.